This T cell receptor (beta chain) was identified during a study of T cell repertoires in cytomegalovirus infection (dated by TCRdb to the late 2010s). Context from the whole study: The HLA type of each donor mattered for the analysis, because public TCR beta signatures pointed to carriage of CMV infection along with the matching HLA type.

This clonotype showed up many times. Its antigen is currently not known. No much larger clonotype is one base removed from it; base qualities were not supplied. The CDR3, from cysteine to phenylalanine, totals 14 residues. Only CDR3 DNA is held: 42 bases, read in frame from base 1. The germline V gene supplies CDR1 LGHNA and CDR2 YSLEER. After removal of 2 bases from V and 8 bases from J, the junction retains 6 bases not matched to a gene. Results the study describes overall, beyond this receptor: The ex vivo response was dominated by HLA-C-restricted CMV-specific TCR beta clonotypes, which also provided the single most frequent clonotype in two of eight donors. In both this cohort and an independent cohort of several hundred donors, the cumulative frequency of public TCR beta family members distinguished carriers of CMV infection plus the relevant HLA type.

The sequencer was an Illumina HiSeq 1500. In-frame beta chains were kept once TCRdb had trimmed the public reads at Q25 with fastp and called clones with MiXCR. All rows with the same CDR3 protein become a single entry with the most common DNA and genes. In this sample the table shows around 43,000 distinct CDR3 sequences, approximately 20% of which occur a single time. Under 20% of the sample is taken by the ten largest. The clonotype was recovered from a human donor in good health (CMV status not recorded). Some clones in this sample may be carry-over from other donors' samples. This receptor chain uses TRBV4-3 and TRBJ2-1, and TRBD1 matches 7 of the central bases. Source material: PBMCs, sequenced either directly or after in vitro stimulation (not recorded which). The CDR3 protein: CASSQNPQGYEQFF. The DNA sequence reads TGCGCCAGCAGCCAAAACCCACAGGGGTATGAGCAGTTCTTC.